Below are 5 T cell receptor beta chains sequenced from a single sample in a study of shared clonotypes between healthy human individuals. Only CD45RO-negative cells positively selected for CCR7 counted as naive CD8 cells, so terminally differentiated effector memory CD45RA+ cells were excluded. Repertoires were generated with immunoSEQ multiplex PCR, while TCRdb's copy carries only in-frame clones and drops some. This sample has 660,000 or so clones, with 95% to 96% found just once. Sequenced input: naive CD8+ T cells sorted from blood. The receptor set was obtained from a woman aged 25 to 39 in good health.

The chain has TRBV6-1 and TRBJ2-7; D may correspond to TRBD1 or TRBD2 (5 bases each). The germline CDR1 and CDR2 sequences are MNHNS and SASEGT. V gave up 6 bases and J gave up 4 bases, with 10 bases separating them. The CDR3 extends over 12 amino acids. As DNA, the CDR3 is TGTGCCAGCAGATGGGGCGGGTACGAGCAGTACTTC. It specifies CASRWGGYEQYF.

The chain recombines TRBV2 with TRBJ1-5, with TRBD1 matching 10 bases. Germline V gives CDR1 SNHLY, CDR2 FYNNEI. CDR3 length equals 14 residues. Trimming at V came to 6 bases and at J to 4 bases, leaving 3 bases not matched to a gene. The CDR3 reads CASSPGQGNQPQHF. In DNA form, the CDR3 reads TGTGCCAGCAGCCCGGGACAGGGGAATCAGCCCCAGCATTTT.

The J gene is TRBJ2-7, the V gene TRBV18; unclear D gene. Trimming removed 8 bases from V and 3 bases from J, with 14 bases in between. Germline V gene lookup returns CDR1 KGHSH and CDR2 LQKENI. The CDR3 has 13 amino acids. The CDR3 region is CASPSSSIYEQYF. The CDR3 coding sequence is TGTGCCAGCCCCTCGTCCTCGATCTACGAGCAGTACTTC.

For the CDR3, the DNA is TGTGCCAGCAGTTCCTACTGGGAGGCGATCTCCTACAATGAGCAGTTCTTC. It yields the protein CASSSYWEAISYNEQFF. The V call is TRBV28, the J call TRBJ2-1; TRBD2 might be the D (6 bases). Trimming pared 4 bases from V and 0 bases from J, leaving 16 bases between. Per the germline V gene, CDR1 is MDHEN and CDR2 is SYDVKM. The CDR3 sequence is 17 residues long. The variable domain in full, completed from reference TRBV28 and TRBJ2-1, reads DVKVTQSSRYLVKRTGEKVFLECVQDMDHENMFWYRQDPGLGLRLIYFSYDVKMKEKGDIPEGYSVSREKKERFSLILESASTNQTSMYLCASSSYWEAISYNEQFFGPGTRLTVL.

The chain carries TRBV7-9 and TRBJ2-7; 7 positions match TRBD2. Unmatched junction bases numbered 14, after V lost 5 bases and J lost 7 bases. The CDR3 is made up of 15 amino acids. CDR1 is SEHNR and CDR2 is FQNEAQ in the germline V gene (reference sequence). As DNA, the CDR3 is TGTGCCAGCAGCCCGATCAGAGCGGGGCCTCGGGAGCAGTACTTC. Residues: CASSPIRAGPREQYF.